The 9 T cell receptor beta chains below all came from one sample that was sequenced in a study of CD8 T cell repertoires and HIV-1 epitope variants. Sequencing used immunoSEQ multiplex PCR; TCRdb keeps in-frame clones, though not all of them. The sample gives some 87,000 clones, around 75% of which show up once; 20% to 30% is in the top ten. The sequencing input was uncultured baseline CD8+ T cells from peripheral blood mononuclear cells (PBMCs). The receptor source for this set is a male donor with HIV.

The V and J genes are TRBV6-1 and TRBJ1-5; the D gene is possibly TRBD1 (5 bases). V was cut by 8 bases and J by 3 bases, with 14 bases left in between. CDR1 and CDR2 (germline): MNHNS, SASEGT. CDR3 length: 14 amino acids. CDR3 DNA: TGTGCCAGCCAGATGGGGGTTAACAATCAGCCCCAGCATTTT. It translates to CASQMGVNNQPQHF.

This chain joins TRBV7-2 and TRBJ2-7; the match to TRBD2 covers 8 bases. Trimming took 1 base from V and 6 from J; bases not matched to a gene: 11. CDR3 length: 16 amino acids. Germline assignment: CDR1 SGHTA and CDR2 FQGNSA. CDR3 protein: CASSLVGEAGGGEQYF. Here the CDR3 DNA reads TGTGCCAGCAGCTTAGTCGGGGAGGCGGGGGGCGGCGAGCAGTACTTC.

The chain recombines TRBV9 with TRBJ1-3; D is ambiguous. Trimming stripped 7 bases from V and 1 base from J, with 12 bases between. The length of the CDR3 is 14 residues. Germline V gives CDR1 SGDLS, CDR2 YYNGEE. This CDR3 reads CASSDRGSGNTIYF. In DNA form, the CDR3 reads TGTGCCAGCTCGGACCGGGGATCTGGAAACACCATATATTTT. Combining the CDR3 with reference TRBV9 and TRBJ1-3 gives the whole variable domain DSGVTQTPKHLITATGQRVTLRCSPRSGDLSVYWYQQSLDQGLQFLIQYYNGEERAKGNILERFSAQQFPDLHSELNLSSLELGDSALYFCASSDRGSGNTIYFGEGSWLTVV.

The V and J genes are TRBV7-2 and TRBJ2-3; TRBD2 is a possible D gene (5 bases). There are 13 residues in the CDR3. V lost 5 bases and J lost 5, with 11 bases in between. CDR1 is SGHTA, CDR2 FQGNSA, per germline. The CDR3 region is CASSLLAQDTQYF. The CDR3 DNA sequence: TGTGCCAGCAGCCTGCTAGCTCAAGATACGCAGTATTTT.

The count of this clone is one. This chain uses TRBV7-2 with TRBJ1-2; 7 nucleotides align to TRBD1. The ends lost 4 bases at V and 8 bases at J; junction bases unmatched: 16. This CDR3 contains 16 residues. From germline, CDR1 is SGHTA and CDR2 FQGNSA. CDR3 residues: CASSSYRGLLVRGYTF. The CDR3 DNA reads TGTGCCAGCAGCTCCTACAGGGGCCTGCTGGTGAGGGGCTACACCTTC.

The V and J genes are TRBV7-8 and TRBJ2-6; 9 nucleotides match TRBD2. The CDR3 is 16 amino acids. The V and J ends lost 5 bases and 1 base, in that order; junction bases with no gene match: 3. Per the germline V gene, CDR1 is SGHVS and CDR2 is FQNEAQ. The CDR3 sequence: CASSAAGGSGANVLTF. The CDR3, as DNA: TGTGCCAGCAGCGCAGCGGGGGGATCTGGGGCCAACGTCCTGACTTTC. The full variable domain, in which reference TRBV7-8 and TRBJ2-6 provide the parts outside the CDR3, is GAGVSQSPRYKVAKRGQDVALRCDPISGHVSLFWYQQALGQGPEFLTYFQNEAQLDKSGLPSDRFFAERPEGSVSTLKIQRTQQEDSAVYLCASSAAGGSGANVLTFGAGSRLTVL.

J is TRBJ2-1 and V is TRBV28; 8 bases map to TRBD2. The CDR3 extends over 14 amino acids. CDR1 MDHEN and CDR2 SYDVKM come from the germline V gene. Losses at the gene ends were 8 bases for V and 0 bases for J; bases not matched to a gene: 3. The CDR3: CASRGGNSYNEQFF. The DNA for the CDR3 is TGTGCCAGCCGGGGGGGCAACTCCTACAATGAGCAGTTCTTC.

In regard to this clone: Since the CDR3 does not end with the conserved phenylalanine or tryptophan, this likely comes from a read error. It is unclear where the CDR3 begins or ends on the DNA, so no DNA is shown, and the CDR3 is as TCRdb lists it. The chain links TRBV6-1 to TRBJ2-7. The CDR3 is 13 amino acids in total, end residues counted. Looked up from germline, CDR1 is MNHNS and CDR2 is SASEGT. CDR3: CASSGKVVATPNI.

This clone was found a few times. This rearrangement joins TRBV28 to TRBJ2-1; 8 bases are shared with TRBD1. Germline V lookup: CDR1 MDHEN, CDR2 SYDVKM. The V segment lost 6 bases and the J segment 0 bases; nucleotides outside the gene matches: 16. There are 19 residues in the CDR3. DNA for the CDR3: TGTGCCAGCAGCGAAACGACAGGGGACGGGGGTAGCTCCTACAATGAGCAGTTCTTC. Its translation is CASSETTGDGGSSYNEQFF. Variable domain in full (rest from reference TRBV28 and TRBJ2-1): DVKVTQSSRYLVKRTGEKVFLECVQDMDHENMFWYRQDPGLGLRLIYFSYDVKMKEKGDIPEGYSVSREKKERFSLILESASTNQTSMYLCASSETTGDGGSSYNEQFFGPGTRLTVL.